Listed here are 8 T cell receptor beta chains from one sample, sequenced in a study of T cell responses to AZD1222 COVID-19 vaccine. The assay was immunoSEQ multiplex PCR, and TCRdb's table has in-frame clones only and misses some. This repertoire shows 120,000 or so clones, 85% to 90% found once; its top ten account for approximately 10%. The specimen comprised peripheral blood, sampled on day 0 of MenACWY control vaccination. All receptors come from an adult in good health.

The chain is built from TRBV5-1 and TRBJ2-1, with 8 bases that match TRBD2. Looked up from germline, CDR1 is SGHRS and CDR2 is YFSETQ. The V segment lost 0 bases and the J segment 3 bases; nucleotides outside the gene matches: 5. This CDR3 region has 16 residues. CDR3 protein: CASSLGTSGLYNEQFF. CDR3 nucleotides: TGCGCCAGCAGCTTGGGAACTAGCGGTCTCTACAATGAGCAGTTCTTC.

The chain has TRBV30 and TRBJ1-5; D ambiguous. The CDR3 spans 13 residues. Per germline, CDR1 GTSNPN and CDR2 SVGIG (reference sequence). The V end lost 1 base, the J end lost 1 base, and 5 bases lay between the germline ends. DNA of the CDR3: TGTGCCTGGAGTGCCAGGAGCAATCAGCCCCAGCATTTT. Translated: CAWSARSNQPQHF.

This chain joins TRBV18 and TRBJ2-2; D is unresolved. Germline V gene lookup returns CDR1 KGHSH and CDR2 LQKENI. This CDR3 region has 13 residues. Trimming took off 2 bases at V and 0 bases at J, with 1 base between the two ends. The CDR3 coding sequence is TGTGCCAGCTCACCATCGAACACCGGGGAGCTGTTTTTT. Its translation is CASSPSNTGELFF.

The J gene is TRBJ2-3, the V gene TRBV10-3, with D maybe TRBD2 (6 bases). V dropped 10 bases and J dropped 4 bases, with 27 bases sitting between them. The germline V gene encodes CDR1 ENHRY and CDR2 SYGVKD. This CDR3 region has 17 residues. This CDR3 is CAKESGVTKRHADTQYF. CDR3 nucleotides: TGTGCCAAAGAATCGGGGGTGACCAAGAGGCACGCAGATACGCAGTATTTT.

This clone was seen a handful of times. The V call is TRBV20-1, the J call TRBJ1-2, with 7 bases lining up with TRBD1. V trimming: 3 bases; J trimming: 5 bases; junction bases outside the gene matches: 9. This CDR3 is 14 amino acids long. Germline V gives CDR1 DFQATT, CDR2 SNEGSKA (reference sequence). The CDR3 reads CSASQQGSPYGYTF. As DNA, the CDR3 is TGCAGTGCTAGTCAACAGGGGTCTCCTTATGGCTACACCTTC.

The chain joins TRBV3-1 (or the pseudogene TRBV3-2) to TRBJ1-1; tentatively, D is TRBD1 (5 bases). The length of the CDR3 is 14 residues. Germline V CDR1 and CDR2: LGHDT, YNNKEL (reference sequence). With 0 bases removed from V and 2 bases from J, the gap between germline ends came to 7 bases. DNA for the CDR3: TGTGCCAGCAGCCAAGAGGGGGACAACACTGAAGCTTTCTTT. It translates to CASSQEGDNTEAFF.

The V gene is TRBV10-3, the J gene TRBJ2-7; TRBD1 matches 7 bases. V dropped 3 bases and J dropped 4; count of bases not matched to a gene: 6. This CDR3 has 14 residues. Germline V gene data show CDR1 as ENHRY and CDR2 as SYGVKD. The CDR3 protein is CAISDVGGEYEQYF. The CDR3 nucleotides read TGTGCCATCAGTGACGTAGGGGGCGAGTACGAGCAGTACTTC.

V gene TRBV5-1 combines with J gene TRBJ1-1, with D unclear. The CDR3 contains 14 residues. Per the germline V gene, CDR1 is SGHRS and CDR2 is YFSETQ. The V end lost 4 bases, the J end lost 1 base, and 11 bases lay between the germline ends. The CDR3 protein is CASSTSGANTEAFF. CDR3 coding DNA: TGCGCCAGCAGCACCTCGGGCGCGAACACTGAAGCTTTCTTT.